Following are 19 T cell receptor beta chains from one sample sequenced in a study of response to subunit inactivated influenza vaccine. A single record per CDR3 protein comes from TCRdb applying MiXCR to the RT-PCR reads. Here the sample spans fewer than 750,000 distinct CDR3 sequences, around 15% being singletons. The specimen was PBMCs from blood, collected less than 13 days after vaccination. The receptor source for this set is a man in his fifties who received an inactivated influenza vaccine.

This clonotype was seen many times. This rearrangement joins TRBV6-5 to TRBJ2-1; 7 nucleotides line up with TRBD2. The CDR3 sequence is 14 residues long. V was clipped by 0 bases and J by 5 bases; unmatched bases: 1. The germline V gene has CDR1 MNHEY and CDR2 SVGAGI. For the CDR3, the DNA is TGTGCCAGCAGTTACTCGGGGGGGAACAATGAGCAGTTCTTC. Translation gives CASSYSGGNNEQFF.

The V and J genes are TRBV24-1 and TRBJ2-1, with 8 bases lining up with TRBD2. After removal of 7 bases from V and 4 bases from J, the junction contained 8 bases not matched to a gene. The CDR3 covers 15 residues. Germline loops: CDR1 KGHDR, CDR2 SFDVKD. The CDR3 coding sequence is TGTGCCACCAGCGACTCTAAGCGGGGGTACAATGAGCAGTTCTTC. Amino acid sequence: CATSDSKRGYNEQFF.

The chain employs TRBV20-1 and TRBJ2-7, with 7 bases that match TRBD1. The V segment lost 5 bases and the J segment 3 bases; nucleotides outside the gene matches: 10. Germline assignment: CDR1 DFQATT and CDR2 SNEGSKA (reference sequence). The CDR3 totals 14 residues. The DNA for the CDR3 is TGCAGTGCTGACAGGGAAGCAGGGCTCTACGAGCAGTACTTC. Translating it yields CSADREAGLYEQYF.

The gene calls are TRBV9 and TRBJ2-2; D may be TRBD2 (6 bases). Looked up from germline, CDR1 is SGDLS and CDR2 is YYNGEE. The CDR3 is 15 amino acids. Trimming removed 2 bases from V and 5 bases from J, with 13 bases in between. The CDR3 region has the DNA TGTGCCAGCAGCGTTCTTTCCGGGGGAACCGGGGAGCTGTTTTTT. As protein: CASSVLSGGTGELFF.

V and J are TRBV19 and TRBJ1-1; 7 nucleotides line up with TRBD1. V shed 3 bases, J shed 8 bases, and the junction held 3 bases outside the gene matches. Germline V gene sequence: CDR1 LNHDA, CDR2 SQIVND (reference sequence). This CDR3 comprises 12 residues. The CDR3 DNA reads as TGTGCCAGTAGTATTACAGGGGTGGAAGCTTTCTTT. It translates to CASSITGVEAFF.

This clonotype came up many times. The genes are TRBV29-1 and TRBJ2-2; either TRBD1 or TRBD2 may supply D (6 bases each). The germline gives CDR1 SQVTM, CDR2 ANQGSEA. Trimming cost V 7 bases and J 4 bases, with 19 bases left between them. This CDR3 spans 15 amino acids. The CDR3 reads CSGQEGGSLTGELFF. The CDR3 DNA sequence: TGCAGCGGACAAGAAGGGGGGTCCCTCACCGGGGAGCTGTTTTTT.

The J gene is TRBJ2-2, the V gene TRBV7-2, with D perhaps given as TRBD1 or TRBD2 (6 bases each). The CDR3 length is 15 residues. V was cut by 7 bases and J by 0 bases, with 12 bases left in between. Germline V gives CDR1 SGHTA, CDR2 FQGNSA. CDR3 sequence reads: CASTPGGPNTGELFF. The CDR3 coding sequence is TGTGCCAGCACCCCTGGGGGGCCGAACACCGGGGAGCTGTTTTTT.

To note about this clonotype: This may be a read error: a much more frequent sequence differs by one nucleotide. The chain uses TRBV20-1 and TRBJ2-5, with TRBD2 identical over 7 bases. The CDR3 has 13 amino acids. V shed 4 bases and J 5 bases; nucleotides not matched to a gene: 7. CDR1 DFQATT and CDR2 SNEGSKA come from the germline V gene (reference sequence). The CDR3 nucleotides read TGCAGTGCTAATTCGGGGGGTGCGGAGACCCAGTACTTC. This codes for CSANSGGAETQYF.

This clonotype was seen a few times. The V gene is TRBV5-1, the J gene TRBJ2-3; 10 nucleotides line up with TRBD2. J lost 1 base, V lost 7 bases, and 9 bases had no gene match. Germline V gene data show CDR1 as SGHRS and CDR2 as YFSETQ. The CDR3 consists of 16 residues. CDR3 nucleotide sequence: TGCGCCAGCGGGCTAGCGGGAGAGAGGCGCACAGATACGCAGTATTTT. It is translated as CASGLAGERRTDTQYF.

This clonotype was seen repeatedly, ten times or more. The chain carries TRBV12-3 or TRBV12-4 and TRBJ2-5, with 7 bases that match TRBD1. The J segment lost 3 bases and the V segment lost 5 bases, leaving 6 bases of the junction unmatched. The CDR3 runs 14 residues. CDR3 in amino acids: CASSLTGPKETQYF. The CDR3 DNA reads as TGTGCCAGCAGTCTGACAGGGCCCAAAGAGACCCAGTACTTC.

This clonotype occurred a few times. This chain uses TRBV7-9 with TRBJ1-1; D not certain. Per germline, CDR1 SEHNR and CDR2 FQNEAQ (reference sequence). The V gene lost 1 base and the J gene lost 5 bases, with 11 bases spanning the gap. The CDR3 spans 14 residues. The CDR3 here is CASSLGTGKTEAFF. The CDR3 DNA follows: TGTGCCAGCAGCTTAGGGACGGGGAAGACTGAAGCTTTCTTT.

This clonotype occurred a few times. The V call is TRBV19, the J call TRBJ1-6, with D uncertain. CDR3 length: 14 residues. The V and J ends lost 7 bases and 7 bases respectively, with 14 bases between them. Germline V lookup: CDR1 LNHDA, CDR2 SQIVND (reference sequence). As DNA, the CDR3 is TGTGCCAGTACCGTGACGGGAGGCAATTCACCCCTCCACTTT. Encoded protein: CASTVTGGNSPLHF.

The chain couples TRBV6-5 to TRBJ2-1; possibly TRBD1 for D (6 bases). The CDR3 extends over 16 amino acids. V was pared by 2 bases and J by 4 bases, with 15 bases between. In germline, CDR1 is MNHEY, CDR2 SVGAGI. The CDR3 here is CASSYGSRGSYNEQFF. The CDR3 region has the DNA TGTGCCAGCAGTTACGGTTCCAGGGGATCTTACAATGAGCAGTTCTTC.

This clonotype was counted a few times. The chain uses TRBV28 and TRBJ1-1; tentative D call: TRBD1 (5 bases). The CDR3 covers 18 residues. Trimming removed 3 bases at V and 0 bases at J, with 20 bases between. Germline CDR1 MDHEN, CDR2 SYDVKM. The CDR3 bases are TGTGCCAGCAGTTTCCCCAGGGAGCATGTAGTCATGAACACTGAAGCTTTCTTT. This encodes CASSFPREHVVMNTEAFF.

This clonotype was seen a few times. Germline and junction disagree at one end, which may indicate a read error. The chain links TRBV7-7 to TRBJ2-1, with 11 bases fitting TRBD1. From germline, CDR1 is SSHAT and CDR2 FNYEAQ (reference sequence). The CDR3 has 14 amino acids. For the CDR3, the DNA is TGTGCTAGCAGCCCCACGGGACAGGGGGGCGAGCAGTTCTTC. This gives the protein CASSPTGQGGEQFF.

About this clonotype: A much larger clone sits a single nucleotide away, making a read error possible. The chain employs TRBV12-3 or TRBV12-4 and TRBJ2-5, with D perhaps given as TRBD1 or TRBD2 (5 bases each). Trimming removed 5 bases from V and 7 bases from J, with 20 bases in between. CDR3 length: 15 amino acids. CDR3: CASSHSGTSGSTQYF. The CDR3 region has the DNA TGTGCCAGCAGTCATTCCGGGACGAGTGGCTCGACCCAGTACTTC.

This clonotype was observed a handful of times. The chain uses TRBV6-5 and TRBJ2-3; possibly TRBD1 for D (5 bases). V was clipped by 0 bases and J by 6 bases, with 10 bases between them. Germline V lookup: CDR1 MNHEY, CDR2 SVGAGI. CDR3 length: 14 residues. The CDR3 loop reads CASSYSTVRDTQYF. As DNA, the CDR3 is TGTGCCAGCAGTTACTCGACAGTCCGGGATACGCAGTATTTT.

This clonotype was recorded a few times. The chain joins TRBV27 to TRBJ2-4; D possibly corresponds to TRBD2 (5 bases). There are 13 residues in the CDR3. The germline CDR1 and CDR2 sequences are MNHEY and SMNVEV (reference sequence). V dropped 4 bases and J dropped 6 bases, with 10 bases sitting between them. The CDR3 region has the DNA TGTGCCAGCAGTTCTGCCGGGATAAACATTCAGTACTTC. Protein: CASSSAGINIQYF.

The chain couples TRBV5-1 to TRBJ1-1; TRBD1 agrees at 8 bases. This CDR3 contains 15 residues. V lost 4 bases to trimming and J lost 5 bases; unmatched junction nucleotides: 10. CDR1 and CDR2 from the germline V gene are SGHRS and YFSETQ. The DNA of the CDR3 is TGCGCCAGCAGCCCAACCGGGACAGGAAGAACTGAAGCTTTCTTT. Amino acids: CASSPTGTGRTEAFF.